This T cell receptor (beta chain) was found in a study of molecular identifiers for immune sequencing clone quantification. V lost 4 bases and J lost 6, with 6 bases in between. Germline CDR1 SQVTM, CDR2 ANQGSEA. This CDR3 has 10 amino acids. Study-wide results and caveats: Spiked TCR RNA from one Jurkat cell reportedly showed up when mixed among more than 900,000 naive cells.

Libraries of bulk TCR were made by previously described methods (with listed TCR primers). TCRdb reprocessed the PCR reads via MiXCR and lists one record per CDR3 protein. The repertoire holds 400,000 to 600,000 distinct CDR3 sequences, with around 23% as singletons. A word on this clonotype: Its antigen is undetermined. A read error may be the cause here, since a much bigger clone is one base away. This CDR3 is missing its conserved last phenylalanine or tryptophan, likely due to a read error.

The V and J genes are TRBV29-1 and TRBJ1-1; unclear D gene. The sample taken for sequencing was naive CD8+ T cells from blood, with Jurkat cell RNA spiked in. The subset was: FACS-sorted CD8+CD4-CCR7+CD45RA+ naive T cells. The receptor was isolated from a human donor in good health. Some libraries in this study had Jurkat cell RNA spiked in. CDR3 coding DNA: TGCAGCGTTGCTGCCCCTGAAGCTTTCCTT. It encodes CSVAAPEAFL.